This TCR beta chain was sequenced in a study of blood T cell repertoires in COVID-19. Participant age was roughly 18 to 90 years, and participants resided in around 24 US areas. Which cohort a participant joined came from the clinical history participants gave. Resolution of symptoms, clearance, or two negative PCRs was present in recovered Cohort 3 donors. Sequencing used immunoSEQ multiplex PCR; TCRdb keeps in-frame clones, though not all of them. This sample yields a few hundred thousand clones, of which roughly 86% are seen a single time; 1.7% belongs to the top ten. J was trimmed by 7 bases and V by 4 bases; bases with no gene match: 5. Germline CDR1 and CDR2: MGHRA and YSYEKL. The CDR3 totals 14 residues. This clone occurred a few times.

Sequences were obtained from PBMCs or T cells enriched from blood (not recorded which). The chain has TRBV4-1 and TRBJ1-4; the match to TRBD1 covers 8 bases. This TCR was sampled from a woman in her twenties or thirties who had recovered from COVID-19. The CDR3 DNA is TGCGCCAGCAGCCCTTTCACAGGGGGTGAAAAACTGTTTTTT. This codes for CASSPFTGGEKLFF.